This TCR beta chain derives from a study of blood T cell repertoires in COVID-19. The repertoire was sequenced with immunoSEQ multiplex PCR; TCRdb's copy has only in-frame clones and lacks some. Of approximately 68,000 clones listed, about three quarters are singletons. The sequencing input was peripheral blood. This TCR was sampled from a human donor in a cohort sampled during active COVID-19.

The CDR3 protein is CAWSMSAGRAFF. The DNA for the CDR3 is TGTGCCTGGAGTATGTCAGCCGGGAGGGCTTTCTTT. J is TRBJ1-1 and V is TRBV30; D not resolved. V lost 2 bases and J lost 11, with 15 bases in between. Per germline, CDR1 GTSNPN and CDR2 SVGIG (reference sequence). The CDR3 is 12 residues long.